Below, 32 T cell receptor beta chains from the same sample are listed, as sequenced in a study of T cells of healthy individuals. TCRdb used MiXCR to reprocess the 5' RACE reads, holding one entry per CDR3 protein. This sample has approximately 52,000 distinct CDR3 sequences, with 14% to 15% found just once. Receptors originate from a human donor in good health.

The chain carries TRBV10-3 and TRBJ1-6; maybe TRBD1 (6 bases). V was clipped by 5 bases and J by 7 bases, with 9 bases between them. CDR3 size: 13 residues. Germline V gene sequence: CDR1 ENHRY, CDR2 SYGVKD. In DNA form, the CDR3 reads TGTGCCATCAGTCCAGGGGAGAATTCACCCCTCCACTTT. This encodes CAISPGENSPLHF.

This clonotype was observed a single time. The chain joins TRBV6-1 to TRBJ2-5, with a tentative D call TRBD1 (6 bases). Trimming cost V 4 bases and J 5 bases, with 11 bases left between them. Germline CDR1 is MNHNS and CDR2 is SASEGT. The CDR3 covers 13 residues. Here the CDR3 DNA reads TGTGCCAGCAGTGGGTCAGGGGTGGAGACCCAGTACTTC. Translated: CASSGSGVETQYF.

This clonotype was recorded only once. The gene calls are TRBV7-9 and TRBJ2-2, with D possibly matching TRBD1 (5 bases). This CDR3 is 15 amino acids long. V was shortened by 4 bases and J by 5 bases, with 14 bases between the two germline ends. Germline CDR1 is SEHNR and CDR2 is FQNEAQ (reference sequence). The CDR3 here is CASSSTQGFTGELFF. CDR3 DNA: TGTGCCAGCAGCTCCACCCAGGGTTTTACCGGGGAGCTGTTTTTT.

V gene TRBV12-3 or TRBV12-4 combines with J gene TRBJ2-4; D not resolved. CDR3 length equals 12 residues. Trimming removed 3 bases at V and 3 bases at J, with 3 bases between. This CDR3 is CASSFNKNIQYF. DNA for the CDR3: TGTGCCAGCAGTTTCAACAAAAACATTCAGTACTTC.

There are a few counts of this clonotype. This chain's CDR3 is CASSLGRGAQETQYF. For the CDR3, the DNA is TGTGCCAGCAGCCTCGGGAGGGGGGCCCAAGAGACCCAGTACTTC. The chain couples TRBV7-2 to TRBJ2-5; 8 nucleotides match TRBD2. This CDR3 spans 15 amino acids. Germline loops: CDR1 SGHTA, CDR2 FQGNSA. The trim removed 5 bases at V and 1 base at J, leaving 6 bases unmatched. Full variable domain (outside the CDR3, taken from reference TRBV7-2 and TRBJ2-5): GAGVSQSPSNKVTEKGKDVELRCDPISGHTALYWYRQSLGQGLEFLIYFQGNSAPDKSGLPSDRFSAERTGGSVSTLTIQRTQQEDSAVYLCASSLGRGAQETQYFGPGTRLLVL.

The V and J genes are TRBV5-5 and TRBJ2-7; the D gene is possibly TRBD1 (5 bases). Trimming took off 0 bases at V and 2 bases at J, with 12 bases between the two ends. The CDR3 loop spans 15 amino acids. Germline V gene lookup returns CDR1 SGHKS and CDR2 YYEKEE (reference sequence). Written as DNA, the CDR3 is TGTGCCAGCAGCTTGGTAACAGGTGGGACCTACGAGCAGTACTTC. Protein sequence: CASSLVTGGTYEQYF.

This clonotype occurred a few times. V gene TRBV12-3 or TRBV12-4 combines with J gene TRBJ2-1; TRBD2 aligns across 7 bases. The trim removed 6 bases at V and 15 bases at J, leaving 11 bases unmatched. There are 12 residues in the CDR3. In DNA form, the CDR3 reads TGTGCCAGCAGCTCCTCGGGAGGAGACGCGTTCTTC. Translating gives CASSSSGGDAFF.

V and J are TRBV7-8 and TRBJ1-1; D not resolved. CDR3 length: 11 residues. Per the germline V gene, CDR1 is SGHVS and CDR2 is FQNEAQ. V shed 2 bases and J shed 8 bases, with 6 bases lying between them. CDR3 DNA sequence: TGTGCCAGCAGCTTAATGGGCGAAGCTTTCTTT. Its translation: CASSLMGEAFF.

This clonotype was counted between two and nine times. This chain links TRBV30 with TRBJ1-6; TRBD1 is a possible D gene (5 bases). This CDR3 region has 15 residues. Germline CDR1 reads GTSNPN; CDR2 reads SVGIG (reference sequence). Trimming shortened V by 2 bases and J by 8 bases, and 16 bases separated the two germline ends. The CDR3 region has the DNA TGTGCCTGGAGTACGGGGGGACGTTTTGATTCACCCCTCCACTTT. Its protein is CAWSTGGRFDSPLHF.

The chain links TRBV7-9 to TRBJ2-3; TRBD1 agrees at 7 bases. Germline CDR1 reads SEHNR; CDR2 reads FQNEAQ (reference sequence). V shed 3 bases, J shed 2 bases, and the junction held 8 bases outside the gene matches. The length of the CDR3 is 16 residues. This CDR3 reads CASSFGPGQNTDTQYF. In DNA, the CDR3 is TGTGCCAGCAGCTTTGGGCCGGGACAGAACACAGATACGCAGTATTTT.

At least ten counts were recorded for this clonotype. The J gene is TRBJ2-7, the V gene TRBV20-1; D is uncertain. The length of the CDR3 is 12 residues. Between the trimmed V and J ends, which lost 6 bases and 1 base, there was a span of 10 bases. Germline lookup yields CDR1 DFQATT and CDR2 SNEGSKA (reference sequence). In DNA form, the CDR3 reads TGCAGTGCCCGGACGTCGTCCTACGAGCAGTACTTC. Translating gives CSARTSSYEQYF.

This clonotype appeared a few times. CDR3 in amino acids: CASSTRTVFGSTEAFF. CDR3 nucleotide sequence: TGTGCCAGCAGCACGCGGACAGTATTTGGTAGCACTGAAGCTTTCTTT. V usage is TRBV5-6 and J usage is TRBJ1-1, with D maybe TRBD1 (6 bases). The germline V gene encodes CDR1 SGHDT and CDR2 YYEEEE. Trimming removed 4 bases at V and 4 bases at J, with 20 bases between. This CDR3 is 16 amino acids long.

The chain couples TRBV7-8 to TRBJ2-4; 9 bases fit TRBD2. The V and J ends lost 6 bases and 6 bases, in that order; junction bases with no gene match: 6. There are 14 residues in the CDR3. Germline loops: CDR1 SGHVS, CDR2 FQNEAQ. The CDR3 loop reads CASRRSGRSNIQYF. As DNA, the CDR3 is TGTGCCAGCAGACGGAGCGGGAGGTCAAACATTCAGTACTTC.

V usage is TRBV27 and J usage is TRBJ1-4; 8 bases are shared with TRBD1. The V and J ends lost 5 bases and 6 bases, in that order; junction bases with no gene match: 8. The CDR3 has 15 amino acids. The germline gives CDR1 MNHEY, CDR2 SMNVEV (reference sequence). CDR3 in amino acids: CASSKGQGRDEKLFF. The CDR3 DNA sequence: TGTGCCAGCAGTAAAGGACAGGGCCGAGATGAAAAACTGTTTTTT.

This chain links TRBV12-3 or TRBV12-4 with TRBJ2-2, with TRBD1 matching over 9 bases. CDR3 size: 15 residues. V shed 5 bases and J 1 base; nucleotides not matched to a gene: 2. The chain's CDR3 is CASSKDRGNTGELFF. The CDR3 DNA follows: TGTGCCAGCAGTAAGGACAGGGGGAACACCGGGGAGCTGTTTTTT.

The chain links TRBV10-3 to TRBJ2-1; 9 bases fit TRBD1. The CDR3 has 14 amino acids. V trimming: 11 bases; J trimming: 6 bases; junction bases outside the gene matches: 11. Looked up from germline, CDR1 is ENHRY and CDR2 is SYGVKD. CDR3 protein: CAVKPRDRANEQFF. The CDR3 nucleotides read TGTGCCGTGAAGCCCCGGGACAGGGCCAATGAGCAGTTCTTC.

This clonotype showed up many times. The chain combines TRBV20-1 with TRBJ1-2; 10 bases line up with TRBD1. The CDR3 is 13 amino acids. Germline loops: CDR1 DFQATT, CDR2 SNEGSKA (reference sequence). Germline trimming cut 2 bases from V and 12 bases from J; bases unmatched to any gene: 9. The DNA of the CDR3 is TGCAGTGCTAGACCTGGGGGACAGGGGTGGGACACCTTC. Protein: CSARPGGQGWDTF.

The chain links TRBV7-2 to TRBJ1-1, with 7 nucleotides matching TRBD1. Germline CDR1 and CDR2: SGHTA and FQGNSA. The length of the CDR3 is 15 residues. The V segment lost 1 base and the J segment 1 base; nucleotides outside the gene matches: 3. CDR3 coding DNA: TGTGCCAGCAGCTTAGTGACAGGGACGAACACTGAAGCTTTCTTT. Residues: CASSLVTGTNTEAFF.

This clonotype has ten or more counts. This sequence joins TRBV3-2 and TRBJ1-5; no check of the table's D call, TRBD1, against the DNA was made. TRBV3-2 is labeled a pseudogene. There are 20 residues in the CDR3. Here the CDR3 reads CASIPTGARSGEYSNQPQHF. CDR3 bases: TGTGCCAGCATTCCGACAGGCGCCCGCTCGGGGGAATATAGCAATCAGCCCCAGCATTTT.

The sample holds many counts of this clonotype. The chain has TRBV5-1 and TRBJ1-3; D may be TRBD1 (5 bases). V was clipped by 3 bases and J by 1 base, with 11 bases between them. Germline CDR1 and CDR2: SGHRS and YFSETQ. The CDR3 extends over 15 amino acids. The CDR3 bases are TGCGCCAGCAGCTCGGACGGGGGATCTGGAAACACCATATATTTT. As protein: CASSSDGGSGNTIYF.

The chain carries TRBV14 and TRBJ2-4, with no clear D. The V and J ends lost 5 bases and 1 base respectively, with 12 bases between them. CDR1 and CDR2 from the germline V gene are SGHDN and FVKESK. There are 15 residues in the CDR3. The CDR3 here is CASSAQLGAKNIQYF. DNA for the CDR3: TGTGCCAGCAGCGCGCAATTAGGGGCCAAAAACATTCAGTACTTC.

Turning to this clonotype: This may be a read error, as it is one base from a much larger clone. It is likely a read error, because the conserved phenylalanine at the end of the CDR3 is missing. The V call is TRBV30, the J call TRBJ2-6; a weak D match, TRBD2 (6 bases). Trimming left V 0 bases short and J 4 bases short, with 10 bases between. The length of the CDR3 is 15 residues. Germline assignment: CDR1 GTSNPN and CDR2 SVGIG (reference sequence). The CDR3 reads CAWSVLGSGANVLTS. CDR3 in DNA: TGTGCCTGGAGTGTACTCGGGAGCGGGGCCAACGTCCTGACTTCC.

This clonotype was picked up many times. CDR3: CASSAGQGGTEAFF. CDR3 nucleotides: TGTGCCAGCAGTGCCGGACAGGGCGGCACTGAAGCTTTCTTT. The V call is TRBV6-1, the J call TRBJ1-1; TRBD1 agrees at 8 bases. V shed 4 bases, J shed 4 bases, and the junction held 5 bases outside the gene matches. The CDR3 covers 14 residues. Germline V gene data show CDR1 as MNHNS and CDR2 as SASEGT.

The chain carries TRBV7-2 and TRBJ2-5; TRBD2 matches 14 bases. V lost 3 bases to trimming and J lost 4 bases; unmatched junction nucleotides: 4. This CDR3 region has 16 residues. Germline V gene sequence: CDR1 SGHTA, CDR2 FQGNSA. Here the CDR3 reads CASSLGLAGERETQYF. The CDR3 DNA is TGTGCCAGCAGCTTGGGACTAGCGGGAGAGCGAGAGACCCAGTACTTC.

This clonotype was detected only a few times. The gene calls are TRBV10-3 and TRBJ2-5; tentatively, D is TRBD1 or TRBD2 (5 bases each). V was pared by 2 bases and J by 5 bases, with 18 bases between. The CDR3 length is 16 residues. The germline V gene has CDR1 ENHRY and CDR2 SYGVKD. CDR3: CAISEAGLAERETQYF. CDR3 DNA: TGTGCCATCAGTGAGGCAGGGCTAGCAGAGAGGGAGACCCAGTACTTC.

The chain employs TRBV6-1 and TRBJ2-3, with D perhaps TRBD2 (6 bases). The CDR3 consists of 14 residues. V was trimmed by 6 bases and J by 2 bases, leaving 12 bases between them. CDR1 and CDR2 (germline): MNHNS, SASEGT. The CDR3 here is CASRYGGNTDTQYF. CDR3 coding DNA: TGTGCCAGCAGATATGGGGGGAACACAGATACGCAGTATTTT.

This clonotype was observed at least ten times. The chain's CDR3 is CASSPKAGSTDTQYF. The DNA for the CDR3 is TGCGCCAGCAGCCCAAAAGCGGGATCAACAGATACGCAGTATTTT. The J gene is TRBJ2-3, the V gene TRBV4-3; 7 nucleotides align to TRBD2. Per the germline V gene, CDR1 is LGHNA and CDR2 is YSLEER. This CDR3 region has 15 residues. The J segment lost 3 bases and the V segment lost 4 bases, leaving 7 bases of the junction unmatched.

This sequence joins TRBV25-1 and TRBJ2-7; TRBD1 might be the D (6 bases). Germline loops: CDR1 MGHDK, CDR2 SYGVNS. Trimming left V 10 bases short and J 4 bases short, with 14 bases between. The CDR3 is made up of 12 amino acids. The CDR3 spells CATQKTGYEQYF. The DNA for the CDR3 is TGTGCCACCCAGAAGACAGGTTACGAGCAGTACTTC.

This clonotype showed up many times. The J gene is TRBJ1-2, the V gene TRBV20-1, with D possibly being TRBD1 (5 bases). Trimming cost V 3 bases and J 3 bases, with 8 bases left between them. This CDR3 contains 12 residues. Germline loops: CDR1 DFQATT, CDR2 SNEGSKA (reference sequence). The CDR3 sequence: CSASKTDYGYTF. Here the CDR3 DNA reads TGCAGTGCTAGTAAGACAGACTATGGCTACACCTTC.

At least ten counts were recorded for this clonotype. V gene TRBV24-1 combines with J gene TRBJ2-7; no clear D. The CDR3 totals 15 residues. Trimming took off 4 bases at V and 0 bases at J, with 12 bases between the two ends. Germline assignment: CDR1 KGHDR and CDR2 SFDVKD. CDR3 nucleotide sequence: TGTGCCACCAGTGAAGGGCAGGCCTACTCCTACGAGCAGTACTTC. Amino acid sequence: CATSEGQAYSYEQYF.

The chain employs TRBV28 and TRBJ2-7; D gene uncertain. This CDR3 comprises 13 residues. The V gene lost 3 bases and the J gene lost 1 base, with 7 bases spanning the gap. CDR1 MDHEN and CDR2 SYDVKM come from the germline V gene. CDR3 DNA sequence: TGTGCCAGCAGTTTTATGCGGTCCTACGAGCAGTACTTC. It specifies CASSFMRSYEQYF.

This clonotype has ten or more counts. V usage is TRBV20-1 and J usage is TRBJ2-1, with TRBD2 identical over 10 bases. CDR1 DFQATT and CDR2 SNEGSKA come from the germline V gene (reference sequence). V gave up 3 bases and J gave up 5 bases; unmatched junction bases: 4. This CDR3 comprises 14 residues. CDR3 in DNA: TGCAGTGCTAGTCGGCTAGCGGGGGACAATGAGCAGTTCTTC. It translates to CSASRLAGDNEQFF.